Presented here are 4 T cell receptor beta chains from one specimen sequenced in a study of PD-1 blockade in classical Hodgkin lymphoma. Sequenced by immunoSEQ multiplex PCR; TCRdb stores in-frame clones only, minus some. Of about 11,000 clones listed, approximately 84% are singletons. Relapse after autologous stem cell transplantation occurred in every patient, and brentuximab vedotin exposure varied. This specimen consisted of peripheral blood mononuclear cells (PBMCs), obtained before the second cycle of nivolumab. These receptor sequences come from a human donor with classical Hodgkin lymphoma.

The chain couples TRBV6-1 to TRBJ2-5, with D possibly called TRBD1 or TRBD2 (5 bases each). V lost 7 bases and J lost 6, with 9 bases in between. Germline loops: CDR1 MNHNS, CDR2 SASEGT. CDR3 length: 11 amino acids. The CDR3 reads CASNLGQTQYF. CDR3 in DNA: TGTGCCAGCAACCTGGGACAGACCCAGTACTTC.

The chain combines TRBV7-9 with TRBJ2-5; D call uncertain. The last part of the DNA fits TRBJ2-7 better; the J call may be wrong. The CDR3 sequence is 12 residues long. Germline CDR1 reads SEHNR; CDR2 reads FQNEAQ (reference sequence). This chain's CDR3 is CASSLAIDEQYF. The CDR3 DNA follows: TGTGCCAGCAGCTTAGCCATCGACGAGCAGTACTTC.

The sample holds one count of this clone. The gene calls are TRBV6-5 and TRBJ2-6; possibly TRBD1 for D (6 bases). The CDR3 length is 15 residues. Trimming shortened V by 8 bases and J by 1 base, and 12 bases separated the two germline ends. Germline lookup yields CDR1 MNHEY and CDR2 SVGAGI. This CDR3 is CASSQQGSGANVLTF. The CDR3 bases are TGTGCCAGCTCCCAACAGGGATCTGGGGCCAACGTCCTGACTTTC.

The V and J genes are TRBV7-7 and TRBJ2-5, with 11 bases aligning to TRBD1. CDR1 and CDR2 from the germline V gene are SSHAT and FNYEAQ (reference sequence). The CDR3 contains 15 residues. Unmatched junction bases numbered 3, after V lost 5 bases and J lost 1 base. The CDR3 bases are TGTGCCAGCAGCCGGGACAGGGGGTTCCAAGAGACCCAGTACTTC. Its protein is CASSRDRGFQETQYF.